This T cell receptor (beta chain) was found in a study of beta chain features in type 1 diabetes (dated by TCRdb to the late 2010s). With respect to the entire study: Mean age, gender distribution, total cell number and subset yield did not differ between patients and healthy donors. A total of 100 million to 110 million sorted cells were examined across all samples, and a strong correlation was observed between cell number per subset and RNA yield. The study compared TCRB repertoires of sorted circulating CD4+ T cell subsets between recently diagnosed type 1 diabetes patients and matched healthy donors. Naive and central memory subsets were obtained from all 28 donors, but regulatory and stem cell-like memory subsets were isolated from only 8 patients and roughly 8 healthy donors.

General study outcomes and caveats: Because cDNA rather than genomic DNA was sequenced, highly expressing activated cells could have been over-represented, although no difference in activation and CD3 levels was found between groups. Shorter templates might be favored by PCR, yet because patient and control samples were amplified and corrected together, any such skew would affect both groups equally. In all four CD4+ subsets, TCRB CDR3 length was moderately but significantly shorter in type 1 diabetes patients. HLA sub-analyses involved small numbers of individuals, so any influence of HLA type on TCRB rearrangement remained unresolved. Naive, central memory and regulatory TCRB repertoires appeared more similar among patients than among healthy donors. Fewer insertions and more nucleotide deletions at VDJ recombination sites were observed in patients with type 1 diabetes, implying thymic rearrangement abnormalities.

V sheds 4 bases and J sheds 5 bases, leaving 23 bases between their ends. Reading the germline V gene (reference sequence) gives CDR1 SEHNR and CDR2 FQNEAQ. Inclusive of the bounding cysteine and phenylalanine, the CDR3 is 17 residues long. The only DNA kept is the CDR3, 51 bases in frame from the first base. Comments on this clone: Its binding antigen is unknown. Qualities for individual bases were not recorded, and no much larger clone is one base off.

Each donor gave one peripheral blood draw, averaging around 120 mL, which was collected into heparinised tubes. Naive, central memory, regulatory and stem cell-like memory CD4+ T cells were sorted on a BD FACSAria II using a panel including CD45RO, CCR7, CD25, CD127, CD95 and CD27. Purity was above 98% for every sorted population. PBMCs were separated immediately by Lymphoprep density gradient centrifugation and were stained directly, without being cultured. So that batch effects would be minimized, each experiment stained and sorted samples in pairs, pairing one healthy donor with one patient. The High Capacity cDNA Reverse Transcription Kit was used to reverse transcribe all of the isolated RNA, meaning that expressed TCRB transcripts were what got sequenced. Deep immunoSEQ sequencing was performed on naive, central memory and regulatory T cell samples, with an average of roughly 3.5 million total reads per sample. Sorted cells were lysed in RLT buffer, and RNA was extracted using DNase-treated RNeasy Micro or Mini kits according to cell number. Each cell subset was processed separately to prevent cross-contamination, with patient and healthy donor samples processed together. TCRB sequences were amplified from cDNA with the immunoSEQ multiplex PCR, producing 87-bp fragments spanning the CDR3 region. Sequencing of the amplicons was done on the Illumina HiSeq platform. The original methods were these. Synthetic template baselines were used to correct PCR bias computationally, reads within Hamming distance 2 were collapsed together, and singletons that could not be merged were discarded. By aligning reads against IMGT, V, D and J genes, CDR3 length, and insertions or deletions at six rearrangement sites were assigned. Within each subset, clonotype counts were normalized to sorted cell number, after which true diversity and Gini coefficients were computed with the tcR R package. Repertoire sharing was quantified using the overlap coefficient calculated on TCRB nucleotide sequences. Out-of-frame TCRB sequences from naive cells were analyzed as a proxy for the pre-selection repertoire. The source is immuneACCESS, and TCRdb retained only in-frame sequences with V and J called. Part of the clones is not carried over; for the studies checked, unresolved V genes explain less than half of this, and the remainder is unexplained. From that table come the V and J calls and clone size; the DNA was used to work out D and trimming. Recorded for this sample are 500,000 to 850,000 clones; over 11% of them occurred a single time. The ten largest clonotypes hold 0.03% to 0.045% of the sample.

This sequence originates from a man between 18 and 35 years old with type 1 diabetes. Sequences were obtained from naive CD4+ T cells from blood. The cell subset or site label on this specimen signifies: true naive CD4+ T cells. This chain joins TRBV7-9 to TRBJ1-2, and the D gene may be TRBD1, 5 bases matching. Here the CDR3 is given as CASSSYKTHFDRYGYTF. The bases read TGTGCCAGCAGCTCCTATAAAACCCACTTCGACAGATATGGCTACACCTTC.